These 23 T cell receptor beta chains were sequenced from one sample in a study of spatial heterogeneity in lung cancer. Findings and caveats of the study: How many expanded intratumoral alpha and beta TCRs were present tracked the tumor mutation count, which was a count of nonsynonymous mutations.

TCRdb used MiXCR to reprocess the 5' RACE reads, holding one entry per CDR3 protein. This sample has roughly 23,000 distinct CDR3 sequences, with around 4.8% found just once. Time point of the sample: sample taken at primary tumor resection. These TCRs are of unknown antigen specificity. This sample comprised lung tumor tissue, obtained at surgery. The receptor source for this set is a male donor with early-stage non-small cell lung cancer.

Ten or more counts support this clonotype. The genes are TRBV9 and TRBJ2-7; 7 bases line up with TRBD2. This CDR3 contains 15 residues. Germline V gene data show CDR1 as SGDLS and CDR2 as YYNGEE. V lost 2 bases to trimming and J lost 6 bases; unmatched junction nucleotides: 11. The CDR3 loop is CASSVTQAAGAEQYF. In DNA form, the CDR3 reads TGTGCCAGCAGCGTGACCCAGGCTGCGGGAGCCGAGCAGTACTTC.

This clonotype appeared many times. The genes are TRBV7-6 and TRBJ1-3; D remains unclear. The CDR3 sequence is 15 residues long. Germline V gene data show CDR1 as SGHVS and CDR2 as FNYEAQ. The V gene lost 4 bases and the J gene lost 0 bases, with 10 bases spanning the gap. CDR3 in amino acids: CASSSPFSSGNTIYF. CDR3 bases: TGTGCCAGCAGCTCCCCGTTCAGCTCTGGAAACACCATATATTTT.

This clonotype has ten or more counts. The chain recombines TRBV6-5 with TRBJ1-6; D gene unclear. The germline V gene encodes CDR1 MNHEY and CDR2 SVGAGI. CDR3 length: 15 amino acids. Trimming cost V 0 bases and J 6 bases, with 9 bases left between them. Here the CDR3 reads CASSYSAALNSPLHF. The CDR3 DNA sequence: TGTGCCAGCAGTTACTCGGCAGCGCTTAATTCACCCCTCCACTTT.

This clonotype was seen repeatedly, ten times or more. J is TRBJ2-2 and V is TRBV5-6; the D is unclear. Trimming shortened V by 4 bases and J by 0 bases, and 16 bases separated the two germline ends. Per germline, CDR1 SGHDT and CDR2 YYEEEE. This CDR3 is 17 amino acids long. The CDR3 bases are TGTGCCAGCAGCGTTTTAGGCCCCCTTTCGAACACCGGGGAGCTGTTTTTT. This translates into CASSVLGPLSNTGELFF.

The chain links TRBV20-1 to TRBJ2-7; 11 nucleotides agree with TRBD2. With V trimmed by 5 bases and J by 6 bases, 12 bases remained unmatched. The CDR3 runs to 15 residues. Germline V CDR1 and CDR2: DFQATT, SNEGSKA (reference sequence). The CDR3 here is CSAPDVLAGGSEQYF. DNA of the CDR3: TGCAGTGCTCCTGATGTTCTAGCGGGGGGATCCGAGCAGTACTTC.

This clonotype was seen ten or more times. V is TRBV2 and J is TRBJ1-5, with 8 bases that match TRBD1. V gave up 1 base and J gave up 2 bases; unmatched junction bases: 4. In germline, CDR1 is SNHLY, CDR2 FYNNEI. The CDR3 is made up of 16 amino acids. The CDR3 DNA reads TGTGCCAGCAGTGAAGGGACAGGGCGGCGCAATCAGCCCCAGCATTTT. This gives the protein CASSEGTGRRNQPQHF.

The sample holds many counts of this clonotype. The chain joins TRBV13 to TRBJ2-7; perhaps TRBD1 as D (7 bases). The V and J ends lost 4 bases and 3 bases respectively, with 13 bases between them. Germline assignment: CDR1 PRHDT and CDR2 FYEKMQ (reference sequence). The CDR3 runs 14 residues. The CDR3 region has the DNA TGTGCCAGCAGCTCAACCAGGGGGGTCTACGAGCAGTACTTC. This sequence encodes CASSSTRGVYEQYF.

In its sample, this clonotype was seen many times. The V call is TRBV18, the J call TRBJ1-1, with 7 positions matching TRBD1. Losses at the gene ends were 6 bases for V and 8 bases for J; bases not matched to a gene: 12. In germline, CDR1 is KGHSH, CDR2 LQKENI. The length of the CDR3 is 14 residues. The chain's CDR3 is CASSGVQGESEAFF. In DNA form, the CDR3 reads TGTGCCAGCTCGGGAGTTCAGGGGGAGTCCGAAGCTTTCTTT.

This clonotype was recorded many times. The V gene is TRBV5-1, the J gene TRBJ2-5; TRBD2 might be the D (5 bases). Deletions cut 0 bases from V and 7 bases from J, with 13 bases between. The CDR3 contains 14 residues. Per germline, CDR1 SGHRS and CDR2 YFSETQ. The CDR3 region is CASSLGEIVATQYF. CDR3 DNA sequence: TGCGCCAGCAGCTTGGGGGAGATTGTGGCGACCCAGTACTTC.

This clonotype was recorded at least ten times. V gene TRBV7-9 combines with J gene TRBJ1-1, with no clear D. Trimming removed 5 bases from V and 8 bases from J, with 18 bases in between. Germline V gives CDR1 SEHNR, CDR2 FQNEAQ (reference sequence). The CDR3 has 14 amino acids. CDR3 sequence reads: CASSAHPFQLEAFF. CDR3 DNA sequence: TGTGCCAGCAGCGCGCACCCCTTCCAGCTAGAAGCTTTCTTT.

This clonotype has ten or more counts. The chain combines TRBV20-1 with TRBJ2-7; 7 bases match TRBD1. The germline V gene encodes CDR1 DFQATT and CDR2 SNEGSKA (reference sequence). The CDR3 length is 15 residues. Trimming cost V 3 bases and J 1 base; bases outside gene matches: 9. CDR3: CSASKGQTDSYEQYF. CDR3 coding DNA: TGCAGTGCTAGCAAGGGACAGACCGATTCCTACGAGCAGTACTTC.

In this sample, this clonotype turned up many times. The rearrangement joins TRBV7-9 to TRBJ2-3, with D tentatively TRBD2 (5 bases). Trimming took 1 base from V and 4 from J, leaving 9 bases between them. Germline CDR1 SEHNR, CDR2 FQNEAQ (reference sequence). The CDR3 is 14 residues long. This CDR3 is CASSLGVGADTQYF. CDR3 in DNA: TGTGCCAGCAGCTTAGGGGTCGGGGCAGATACGCAGTATTTT.

The V gene is TRBV7-7, the J gene TRBJ2-1, with 7 bases aligning to TRBD2. The CDR3 spans 14 residues. The junction had 5 bases not matched to a gene; V was cut back by 4 bases and J by 5 bases. CDR1 is SSHAT and CDR2 is FNYEAQ in the germline V gene (reference sequence). For the CDR3, the DNA is TGTGCCAGCAGCTCTAGCGGAATAAACAATGAGCAGTTCTTC. It translates to CASSSSGINNEQFF.

This clonotype was picked up many times. The rearrangement links TRBV28 to TRBJ2-2; tentative D call: TRBD1 (6 bases). The CDR3 loop spans 15 amino acids. Trimming removed 5 bases at V and 2 bases at J, with 12 bases between. Germline lookup yields CDR1 MDHEN and CDR2 SYDVKM. As DNA, the CDR3 is TGTGCCAGCAGTCTCCCGGGACAAAACACCGGGGAGCTGTTTTTT. Amino acid sequence: CASSLPGQNTGELFF.

The V call is TRBV13, the J call TRBJ2-4; D is undetermined. CDR1 PRHDT and CDR2 FYEKMQ come from the germline V gene (reference sequence). Trimming removed 3 bases from V and 3 bases from J, with 15 bases in between. This CDR3 is built from 16 residues. The CDR3 reads CASSFVGDWGKNIQYF. CDR3 DNA: TGTGCCAGCAGCTTTGTAGGCGATTGGGGCAAAAACATTCAGTACTTC.

In its sample, this clonotype was seen many times. The chain combines TRBV5-1 with TRBJ2-3; D call uncertain. The CDR3 sequence is 13 residues long. Germline-derived CDR1 and CDR2 are SGHRS and YFSETQ. V gave up 5 bases and J gave up 4 bases, with 11 bases separating them. The CDR3 sequence is CASSSGSADTQYF. DNA of the CDR3: TGCGCCAGCAGTTCTGGGTCTGCAGATACGCAGTATTTT.

This clonotype was picked up many times. The chain uses TRBV7-2 and TRBJ2-5; 15 nucleotides align to TRBD2. Germline V gene lookup returns CDR1 SGHTA and CDR2 FQGNSA. V was clipped by 5 bases and J by 1 base; unmatched bases: 2. The CDR3 runs 16 residues. The CDR3 DNA is TGTGCCAGCAGCATGGGACTAGCGGGGGGCCAAGAGACCCAGTACTTC. It encodes CASSMGLAGGQETQYF.

This clonotype was detected ten times or more. V is TRBV7-9 and J is TRBJ1-1; perhaps TRBD1 as D (6 bases). From germline, CDR1 is SEHNR and CDR2 FQNEAQ (reference sequence). The CDR3 sequence is 15 residues long. V was pared by 1 base and J by 1 base, with 10 bases between. The CDR3 spells CASSLVAGANTEAFF. The DNA of the CDR3 is TGTGCCAGCAGCTTAGTAGCAGGGGCGAACACTGAAGCTTTCTTT.

This clonotype was picked up many times. This chain connects TRBV5-1 to TRBJ2-3; maybe TRBD2 (6 bases). The CDR3 runs to 15 residues. The germline gives CDR1 SGHRS, CDR2 YFSETQ. The V end lost 3 bases, the J end lost 2 bases, and 13 bases lay between the germline ends. In DNA form, the CDR3 reads TGCGCCAGCAGCTCACAGCGGGCCTTCACAGATACGCAGTATTTT. Protein sequence: CASSSQRAFTDTQYF. Full variable domain (rest looked up from reference TRBV5-1 and TRBJ2-3): KAGVTQTPRYLIKTRGQQVTLSCSPISGHRSVSWYQQTPGQGLQFLFEYFSETQRNKGNFPGRFSGRQFSNSRSEMNVSTLELGDSALYLCASSSQRAFTDTQYFGPGTRLTVL.

At least ten counts were recorded for this clonotype. This chain links TRBV12-3 or TRBV12-4 with TRBJ1-1; weak D call: TRBD1 (5 bases). CDR3 length equals 15 residues. V gave up 0 bases and J gave up 8 bases, with 16 bases separating them. DNA of the CDR3: TGTGCCAGCAGTTTAGCAGGAAGCAGGGTGCGAGAAGCTTTCTTT. Its protein is CASSLAGSRVREAFF.

Ten or more counts support this clonotype. The V and J genes are TRBV19 and TRBJ2-3; the D is unclear. This CDR3 has 16 amino acids. Deletions cut 4 bases from V and 1 base from J, with 15 bases between. The V gene's germline CDR1 is LNHDA and CDR2 SQIVND (reference sequence). The CDR3, as DNA: TGTGCCAGTAGTAGAAGATTAGTGGTCCGCACAGATACGCAGTATTTT. It translates to CASSRRLVVRTDTQYF.

In its sample, this clonotype was seen a few times. This chain uses TRBV6-6 with TRBJ2-3; TRBD2 is a possible D gene (5 bases). Trimming shortened V by 8 bases and J by 5 bases, and 5 bases separated the two germline ends. The length of the CDR3 is 10 residues. Per germline, CDR1 MNHNY and CDR2 SVGAGI (reference sequence). The CDR3 region has the DNA TGTGCCAGCCGGGGAGATACGCAGTATTTT. Encoded protein: CASRGDTQYF.

At least ten counts were recorded for this clonotype. The chain links TRBV7-2 to TRBJ2-1; 11 bases match TRBD2. Germline CDR1 SGHTA, CDR2 FQGNSA. The CDR3 extends over 14 amino acids. V shed 7 bases, J shed 6 bases, and the junction held 5 bases outside the gene matches. The CDR3 spells CASTVAGGGNEQFF. The CDR3 nucleotides are TGTGCCAGCACCGTAGCGGGAGGGGGCAATGAGCAGTTCTTC.